The 19 T cell receptor beta chains in this list originate from one sample, sequenced in a study of early T cells in non-severe SARS-CoV-2 infection. TCRdb reprocessed the 5' RACE reads via MiXCR and lists one record per CDR3 protein. Among roughly 54,000 distinct CDR3 sequences, roughly 5.9% were seen once, and the ten largest hold 6% to 7%. Sequenced material: whole blood. The receptors here all came from an adult who was a healthcare worker with PCR-confirmed SARS-CoV-2 infection or an uninfected control (not recorded which).

This clonotype was seen repeatedly, ten times or more. This chain joins TRBV12-3 or TRBV12-4 and TRBJ2-5, with 10 bases aligning to TRBD2. V shed 7 bases, J shed 5 bases, and the junction held 4 bases outside the gene matches. The CDR3 contains 13 residues. CDR3 amino acids: CASKPSGSETQYF. CDR3 nucleotide sequence: TGTGCCAGCAAGCCTAGCGGGAGCGAGACCCAGTACTTC.

This clonotype has a handful of counts. The V and J genes are TRBV7-2 and TRBJ2-7, with D perhaps assigned TRBD1 or TRBD2 (5 bases each). The CDR3 is 13 amino acids. CDR1 SGHTA and CDR2 FQGNSA come from the germline V gene. V lost 7 bases and J 1 base, leaving 11 bases between the germline ends. The CDR3 DNA sequence: TGTGCCAGCAAGCAGGGACGATCCTACGAGCAGTACTTC. It yields the protein CASKQGRSYEQYF.

The chain uses TRBV6-5 and TRBJ2-2; maybe TRBD2 (5 bases). Trimming took off 0 bases at V and 3 bases at J, with 8 bases between the two ends. From germline, CDR1 is MNHEY and CDR2 SVGAGI. The CDR3 runs to 15 residues. The CDR3 DNA follows: TGTGCCAGCAGTTACTCCGGACTTCACACCGGGGAGCTGTTTTTT. Translating gives CASSYSGLHTGELFF.

In its sample, this clonotype was seen many times. The chain combines TRBV20-1 with TRBJ2-3; D may correspond to TRBD1 or TRBD2 (5 bases each). The length of the CDR3 is 14 residues. Trimming cost V 6 bases and J 0 bases, with 13 bases left between them. Germline lookup yields CDR1 DFQATT and CDR2 SNEGSKA (reference sequence). The CDR3 DNA is TGCAGTGCCAGGGACCCTACTAGCACAGATACGCAGTATTTT. The encoded protein is CSARDPTSTDTQYF.

At least ten counts were recorded for this clonotype. The chain is built from TRBV12-3 or TRBV12-4 and TRBJ1-4; D gene uncertain. The CDR3 runs to 14 residues. V gave up 3 bases and J gave up 8 bases, with 13 bases separating them. The CDR3 region has the DNA TGTGCCAGCAGTTTCTCTCAGTTTACAGAAAAACTGTTTTTT. This translates into CASSFSQFTEKLFF.

This clonotype showed up many times. This chain links TRBV10-2 with TRBJ1-2; 7 nucleotides agree with TRBD1. This CDR3 spans 13 amino acids. J was trimmed by 2 bases and V by 6 bases; bases with no gene match: 3. CDR1 is WSHSY and CDR2 is SAAADI in the germline V gene. DNA of the CDR3: TGCGCCAGCAGGAAGACAGGGAACTATGGCTACACCTTC. Encoded protein: CASRKTGNYGYTF.

Ten or more counts support this clonotype. The rearrangement links TRBV11-1 to TRBJ2-1; no clear D. The CDR3 consists of 12 residues. Germline-derived CDR1 and CDR2 are SGHAT and FQDESV (reference sequence). Trimming cost V 8 bases and J 9 bases, with 14 bases left between them. The CDR3 bases are TGTGCCAGCTCTCCATTCATGGTTGAGCAGTTCTTC. As protein: CASSPFMVEQFF.

About this clonotype itself: It may be a read error: a sequence one base away is much more abundant. The conserved phenylalanine or tryptophan is not found at the CDR3 terminus, so this likely reflects a read error. The gene calls are TRBV10-3 and TRBJ1-2; D possibly corresponds to TRBD1 (5 bases). This CDR3 has 11 residues. V was clipped by 8 bases and J by 5 bases, with 9 bases between them. From germline, CDR1 is ENHRY and CDR2 SYGVKD. The CDR3 nucleotides read TGTGCCATCGGATGGGGGTATGGCTACACCTCC. It codes for CAIGWGYGYTS.

This rearrangement joins TRBV30 to TRBJ1-2, with D maybe TRBD1 (5 bases). Germline loops: CDR1 GTSNPN, CDR2 SVGIG (reference sequence). Trimming removed 3 bases at V and 4 bases at J, with 6 bases between. The CDR3 has 11 residues. CDR3 in DNA: TGTGCCTGGAGCAGGGCCTATGGCTACACCTTC. Protein: CAWSRAYGYTF.

This clonotype turned up a few times. This chain connects TRBV27 to TRBJ1-4; no clear D gene. The V gene's germline CDR1 is MNHEY and CDR2 SMNVEV (reference sequence). Between the trimmed V and J ends, which lost 6 bases and 0 bases, there was a span of 17 bases. CDR3 length: 17 amino acids. DNA for the CDR3: TGTGCCAGCAGCCGCACCTGGGCCGCTGCAACTAATGAAAAACTGTTTTTT. Translating it yields CASSRTWAAATNEKLFF.

The J gene is TRBJ2-4, the V gene TRBV11-1, with D tentatively TRBD1 or TRBD2 (6 bases each). V was shortened by 4 bases and J by 8 bases, with 24 bases between the two germline ends. Germline V CDR1 and CDR2: SGHAT, FQDESV (reference sequence). This CDR3 has 17 amino acids. CDR3 amino acids: CASSSMGTGGQADIQYF. The CDR3, as DNA: TGTGCCAGCAGCTCTATGGGGACCGGGGGCCAGGCGGACATTCAGTACTTC.

This clonotype was seen many times. V usage is TRBV2 and J usage is TRBJ2-2, with D possibly called TRBD1 or TRBD2 (5 bases each). The germline V and J ends were trimmed by 5 bases and 2 bases, with 15 bases remaining between them. Germline CDR1 and CDR2: SNHLY and FYNNEI. This CDR3 region has 16 residues. CDR3 amino acids: CASSFGTGQNTGELFF. DNA for the CDR3: TGTGCCAGCAGTTTTGGGACCGGACAAAACACCGGGGAGCTGTTTTTT.

The table lists this clonotype with many counts. V gene TRBV19 combines with J gene TRBJ2-7, with 13 bases matching TRBD2. V dropped 5 bases and J dropped 3; count of bases not matched to a gene: 7. The CDR3 has 16 amino acids. Germline V lookup: CDR1 LNHDA, CDR2 SQIVND (reference sequence). The CDR3 is CASSPGLAGANYEQYF. CDR3 nucleotide sequence: TGTGCCAGTAGTCCCGGACTAGCGGGAGCTAACTACGAGCAGTACTTC.

This clonotype is classed as medium-sized. This chain links TRBV20-1 with TRBJ2-3; 9 bases agree with TRBD2. Per germline, CDR1 DFQATT and CDR2 SNEGSKA (reference sequence). Trimming at V came to 6 bases and at J to 0 bases, leaving 4 bases not matched to a gene. The CDR3 is made up of 14 amino acids. This chain's CDR3 is CSAWTSESTDTQYF. DNA for the CDR3: TGCAGTGCATGGACTAGCGAGAGCACAGATACGCAGTATTTT.

In its sample, this clonotype was seen a few times. The chain links TRBV7-9 to TRBJ2-7, with D perhaps matching TRBD2 (6 bases). Trimming left V 1 base short and J 7 bases short, with 8 bases between. The CDR3 covers 12 residues. Germline CDR1 reads SEHNR; CDR2 reads FQNEAQ (reference sequence). In DNA form, the CDR3 reads TGTGCCAGCAGCTTAGGGGAGGTGGAGCAGTACTTC. Translation: CASSLGEVEQYF.

The chain combines TRBV9 with TRBJ2-2; tentatively, D is TRBD1 (5 bases). The CDR3 consists of 16 residues. Germline CDR1 and CDR2: SGDLS and YYNGEE. V was clipped by 5 bases and J by 6 bases, with 20 bases between them. The CDR3 DNA sequence: TGTGCCAGCAGTCAAGGGGAATTAGGTTTTTCCGGGGAGCTGTTTTTT. Its translation: CASSQGELGFSGELFF.

This clonotype was detected a few times. J is TRBJ2-7 and V is TRBV7-2; TRBD1 is a possible D gene (6 bases). The CDR3 sequence is 14 residues long. The V gene lost 8 bases and the J gene lost 5 bases, with 19 bases spanning the gap. From germline, CDR1 is SGHTA and CDR2 FQGNSA. The CDR3 bases are TGTGCCAGCGGGAAAGGACAGACACCCCACGAGCAGTACTTC. Amino acids: CASGKGQTPHEQYF. Based on the CDR3 plus reference TRBV7-2 and TRBJ2-7, the full variable domain is GAGVSQSPSNKVTEKGKDVELRCDPISGHTALYWYRQSLGQGLEFLIYFQGNSAPDKSGLPSDRFSAERTGGSVSTLTIQRTQQEDSAVYLCASGKGQTPHEQYFGPGTRLTVT.

This clonotype was counted between two and nine times. The J gene is TRBJ1-3, the V gene TRBV7-9, with D perhaps matching TRBD1 (6 bases). V shed 5 bases and J shed 2 bases, with 19 bases lying between them. CDR3 length equals 17 residues. Germline V gene sequence: CDR1 SEHNR, CDR2 FQNEAQ (reference sequence). CDR3 protein: CASSPMSWGLPGNTIYF. The CDR3 region has the DNA TGTGCCAGCAGCCCCATGTCCTGGGGGCTGCCTGGAAACACCATATATTTT.

The V gene is TRBV12-3 or TRBV12-4, the J gene TRBJ2-1, with a weak D call TRBD2 (6 bases). Trimming took off 0 bases at V and 0 bases at J, with 15 bases between the two ends. The CDR3 extends over 18 amino acids. CDR3 loop: CASSLAPGGVSSYNEQFF. The CDR3 region has the DNA TGTGCCAGCAGTTTAGCGCCTGGCGGGGTGAGCTCCTACAATGAGCAGTTCTTC.